These 22 T cell receptor beta chains were sequenced from one sample in a study of long-term antiretroviral therapy in people with HIV. Survey-level resolution applied to immunoSEQ assay v3.0. Method: immunoSEQ multiplex PCR; TCRdb's copy keeps in-frame clones and lacks some. In the table there are 20,000 to 25,000 clones, around 92% of which are singletons. Here the sequenced sample was unsorted PBMCs, taken 4.4 years after starting antiretroviral therapy. These receptors all stem from a woman in her forties or fifties with HIV.

This chain joins TRBV5-1 and TRBJ1-1; D is perhaps TRBD1 (5 bases). The CDR3 is 15 amino acids. CDR1 and CDR2 (germline): SGHRS, YFSETQ. Trimming pared 0 bases from V and 0 bases from J, leaving 9 bases between. DNA for the CDR3: TGCGCCAGCAGCTTGGTTTGGGGGGTGAACACTGAAGCTTTCTTT. Translating gives CASSLVWGVNTEAFF.

The chain carries TRBV15 and TRBJ2-7; possible D gene TRBD2, 5 bases. V was shortened by 0 bases and J by 0 bases, with 15 bases between the two germline ends. Germline CDR1 is LNHNV and CDR2 is YYDKDF (reference sequence). This CDR3 is built from 17 residues. CDR3 nucleotides: TGTGCCACCAGCAGAGATTTCGGACGGAGGAGCTCCTACGAGCAGTACTTC. This gives the protein CATSRDFGRRSSYEQYF.

The chain combines TRBV5-4 with TRBJ2-3, with TRBD2 matching 7 bases. The CDR3 sequence is 14 residues long. In germline, CDR1 is SGHNT, CDR2 YYREEE (reference sequence). V lost 4 bases and J lost 4; bases outside the gene matches: 6. The CDR3 region is CASSTASGADTQYF. The CDR3 region has the DNA TGTGCCAGCAGCACCGCTAGCGGCGCAGATACGCAGTATTTT.

The rearrangement joins TRBV6-5 to TRBJ1-4; no clear D. Trimming stripped 11 bases from V and 0 bases from J, with 13 bases between. Looked up from germline, CDR1 is MNHEY and CDR2 is SVGAGI. The CDR3 is 14 residues long. CDR3 in amino acids: CAAGSFSTNEKLFF. Here the CDR3 DNA reads TGTGCCGCGGGCAGCTTTTCAACTAATGAAAAACTGTTTTTT.

The genes are TRBV10-3 and TRBJ2-3; D gene ambiguous. This CDR3 has 11 amino acids. The germline V and J ends were trimmed by 4 bases and 7 bases, with 6 bases remaining between them. CDR1 and CDR2 (germline): ENHRY, SYGVKD. In DNA form, the CDR3 reads TGTGCCATCAGTGGAAAGAATACGCAGTATTTT. It encodes CAISGKNTQYF.

V and J are TRBV6-6 and TRBJ1-5; weak D call: TRBD1 (6 bases). V was clipped by 7 bases and J by 10 bases, with 17 bases between them. The CDR3 contains 13 residues. Germline values: CDR1 MNHNY, CDR2 SVGAGI (reference sequence). Here the CDR3 DNA reads TGTGCCAGCATCGTCGGGGGCGGACGCCCCCAGCATTTT. Protein: CASIVGGGRPQHF.

This rearrangement joins TRBV11-1 to TRBJ1-2; 7 positions agree with TRBD1. Germline V gives CDR1 SGHAT, CDR2 FQDESV (reference sequence). The CDR3 loop spans 14 amino acids. After removal of 5 bases from V and 7 bases from J, the junction contained 10 bases not matched to a gene. DNA of the CDR3: TGTGCCAGCAGCCCGGGGACAGCCTCTATTGGCTACACCTTC. As protein: CASSPGTASIGYTF.

The rearrangement links TRBV11-2 to TRBJ2-7; 10 nucleotides match TRBD1. V lost 5 bases and J lost 7; bases outside the gene matches: 11. CDR3 size: 15 residues. Per germline, CDR1 SGHAT and CDR2 FQNNGV. The CDR3 DNA is TGTGCCAGCAGCACACGACAGGGGGCTTCGGAAGAGCAGTACTTC. It encodes CASSTRQGASEEQYF.

J is TRBJ2-3 and V is TRBV30; D remains ambiguous. CDR3 length equals 13 residues. Germline V gene sequence: CDR1 GTSNPN, CDR2 SVGIG (reference sequence). V lost 4 bases, J lost 4 bases, and 12 bases lay in between. The CDR3 DNA sequence: TGTGCCTGGACTAGAAGTACGGCAGATACGCAGTATTTT. The encoded protein is CAWTRSTADTQYF.

CDR3 protein: CASAQDRDVSPLHF. CDR3 DNA sequence: TGTGCCAGCGCGCAGGACAGGGATGTTTCACCCCTCCACTTT. The chain joins TRBV2 to TRBJ1-6, with TRBD1 matching 8 bases. This CDR3 has 14 amino acids. Germline V CDR1 and CDR2: SNHLY, FYNNEI. V shed 8 bases, J shed 9 bases, and the junction held 9 bases outside the gene matches.

The chain employs TRBV7-9 and TRBJ1-5; D not certain. CDR1 SEHNR and CDR2 FQNEAQ come from the germline V gene (reference sequence). The V end was cut by 3 bases, the J end by 0 bases, with 18 bases between. The CDR3 extends over 18 amino acids. This chain's CDR3 is CASSFTSGSQVSNQPQHF. The CDR3 nucleotides read TGTGCCAGCAGCTTTACGTCTGGGTCGCAGGTTAGCAATCAGCCCCAGCATTTT.

CDR3 protein: CASSLDRRQGLLSGANVLTF. DNA of the CDR3: TGTGCCAGCAGCTTAGATAGGAGACAGGGTCTTCTCTCTGGGGCCAACGTCCTGACTTTC. This chain links TRBV11-2 with TRBJ2-6; 7 nucleotides match TRBD1. This CDR3 region has 20 residues. Germline V gene lookup returns CDR1 SGHAT and CDR2 FQNNGV. Unmatched junction bases numbered 11, after V lost 0 bases and J lost 0 bases.

V usage is TRBV11-3 and J usage is TRBJ2-3, with D perhaps matching TRBD2 (6 bases). CDR3 size: 16 residues. The ends were cut back, 1 base at V and 0 bases at J, with 11 bases in the middle. Germline loops: CDR1 SGHNT, CDR2 YENEEA. DNA of the CDR3: TGTGCCAGCAGCTTAGCGGGGGACCCTAGCACAGATACGCAGTATTTT. This translates into CASSLAGDPSTDTQYF.

The chain couples TRBV6-6 to TRBJ2-1, with TRBD2 identical over 9 bases. CDR1 MNHNY and CDR2 SVGAGI come from the germline V gene (reference sequence). This CDR3 contains 16 residues. J lost 7 bases, V lost 2 bases, and 9 bases had no gene match. In DNA, the CDR3 is TGTGCCAGCAGTTACATACCGGCGGGGGGGCCAAATGAGCAGTTCTTC. Translating it yields CASSYIPAGGPNEQFF.

The J gene is TRBJ1-1, the V gene TRBV7-2; D possibly corresponds to TRBD1 (5 bases). The ends were cut back, 0 bases at V and 3 bases at J, with 14 bases in the middle. The CDR3 runs to 16 residues. Germline V gene data show CDR1 as SGHTA and CDR2 as FQGNSA. The CDR3 bases are TGTGCCAGCAGCTTAGCGCAGGGCATAGCGGACACTGAAGCTTTCTTT. Encoded protein: CASSLAQGIADTEAFF. Using reference TRBV7-2 and TRBJ1-1 for the parts outside the CDR3, the full variable domain is GAGVSQSPSNKVTEKGKDVELRCDPISGHTALYWYRQSLGQGLEFLIYFQGNSAPDKSGLPSDRFSAERTGGSVSTLTIQRTQQEDSAVYLCASSLAQGIADTEAFFGQGTRLTVV.

V gene TRBV11-2 combines with J gene TRBJ1-6; D is undetermined. Germline loops: CDR1 SGHAT, CDR2 FQNNGV. This CDR3 is built from 13 residues. Trimming removed 0 bases at V and 10 bases at J, with 7 bases between. The CDR3 sequence: CASSLDTPSPLHF. Written as DNA, the CDR3 is TGTGCCAGCAGCTTAGATACTCCCTCACCCCTCCACTTT.

The V gene is TRBV10-1, the J gene TRBJ1-3, with 8 bases matching TRBD1. The V gene's germline CDR1 is WNHNN and CDR2 SYGVQD (reference sequence). The CDR3 runs 15 residues. The V gene end was trimmed by 3 bases and the J gene end by 3 bases; junction bases not matched to a gene: 4. The CDR3 sequence is CASSDPDRVGNTIYF. CDR3 nucleotides: TGCGCCAGCAGTGATCCGGACAGGGTTGGAAACACCATATATTTT.

The V gene is TRBV5-4, the J gene TRBJ2-5, with TRBD2 identical over 13 bases. CDR3 length: 16 residues. V dropped 3 bases and J dropped 2; count of bases not matched to a gene: 4. Germline V gene data show CDR1 as SGHNT and CDR2 as YYREEE (reference sequence). The CDR3 is CASSSGTSGVQETQYF. The CDR3 nucleotides read TGTGCCAGCAGCTCTGGGACTAGCGGGGTTCAAGAGACCCAGTACTTC.

This chain connects TRBV6-5 to TRBJ1-2; 11 bases fit TRBD1. Germline V lookup: CDR1 MNHEY, CDR2 SVGAGI. The CDR3 loop spans 15 amino acids. The junction had 3 bases not matched to a gene; V was cut back by 6 bases and J by 0 bases. The CDR3 reads CASRGGQGANYGYTF. CDR3 DNA: TGTGCCAGCAGAGGGGGACAGGGGGCTAACTATGGCTACACCTTC.

The chain carries TRBV2 and TRBJ1-5; possibly TRBD1 for D (5 bases). V lost 7 bases, J lost 1 base, and 14 bases lay in between. There are 15 residues in the CDR3. Germline CDR1 SNHLY, CDR2 FYNNEI. Here the CDR3 reads CASNPSGQSNQPQHF. The CDR3 nucleotides are TGTGCCAGCAACCCCTCGGGGCAGAGCAATCAGCCCCAGCATTTT.

The chain carries TRBV9 and TRBJ2-5, with D possibly being TRBD2 (5 bases). Germline CDR1 SGDLS, CDR2 YYNGEE. V was shortened by 3 bases and J by 6 bases, with 18 bases between the two germline ends. The CDR3 spans 15 residues. The CDR3 bases are TGTGCCAGCAGCGCCCGGGAAAGTCAAGGGAAGACCCAGTACTTC. Amino acid sequence: CASSARESQGKTQYF.

The V gene is TRBV5-1, the J gene TRBJ1-1, with TRBD1 as a possible D gene (5 bases). Looked up from germline, CDR1 is SGHRS and CDR2 is YFSETQ. The CDR3 is made up of 15 amino acids. Trimming shortened V by 2 bases and J by 1 base, and 12 bases separated the two germline ends. The CDR3 reads CASSFEGPPNTEAFF. Here the CDR3 DNA reads TGCGCCAGCAGCTTCGAGGGACCCCCGAACACTGAAGCTTTCTTT.